This record looks at one T cell receptor beta chain sequence and its context. The antigen remains unidentified. This PCR relied on a set of 60 Vbeta primers and 13 Jbeta primers. The assay was immunoSEQ multiplex PCR, and TCRdb's table has in-frame clones only and misses some. In the table there are more than 150,000 clones, roughly 77% of which are singletons. The CDR3 is 14 amino acids. CDR1 is SGDLS, CDR2 YYNGEE, per germline. With 4 bases removed from V and 5 bases from J, the gap between germline ends came to 15 bases. The sample belongs to a study of cytomegalovirus exposure and HLA in healthy donors. General study points: According to an earlier analysis, most TCR beta V segments yielded productive rearrangements about 87% or about 30% of the time. The majority of TCR sequences were rare, yet some public TCRs appeared in many donors. An ancestry cluster, one associated with Asian ancestry, reportedly showed fewer N-insertions than the approximately 670-donor mean in a later analysis.

The sequence came from a woman aged 50 to 65 in good health and CMV-seropositive. Sequencing used PBMCs. The V call is TRBV9, the J call TRBJ1-1; D remains ambiguous. The CDR3 DNA sequence: TGTGCCAGCAGCCTGGCCTCGAGGGATACTGAAGCTTTCTTT. Residues: CASSLASRDTEAFF. Variable domain in full (rest from reference TRBV9 and TRBJ1-1): DSGVTQTPKHLITATGQRVTLRCSPRSGDLSVYWYQQSLDQGLQFLIQYYNGEERAKGNILERFSAQQFPDLHSELNLSSLELGDSALYFCASSLASRDTEAFFGQGTRLTVV.